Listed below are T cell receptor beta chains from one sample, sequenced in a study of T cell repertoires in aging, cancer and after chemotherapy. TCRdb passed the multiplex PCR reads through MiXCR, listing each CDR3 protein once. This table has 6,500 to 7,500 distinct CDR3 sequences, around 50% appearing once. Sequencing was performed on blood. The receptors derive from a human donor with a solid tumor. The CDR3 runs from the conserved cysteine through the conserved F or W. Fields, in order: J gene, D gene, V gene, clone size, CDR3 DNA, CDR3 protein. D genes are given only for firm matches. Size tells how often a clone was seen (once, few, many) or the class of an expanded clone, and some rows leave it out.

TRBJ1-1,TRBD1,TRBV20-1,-,TGCAGTGCCCACGGGGGGACAGACGAAGCTTTCTTT,CSAHGGTDEAFF
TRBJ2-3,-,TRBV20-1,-,TGCAGTGCTAGCAACTTTGGGAGGACCAGCACAGATACGCAGTATTTT,CSASNFGRTSTDTQYF
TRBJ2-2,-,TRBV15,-,TGTGCCACCAGCAGAGATCAGGGACCGAACACCGGGGAGCTGTTTTTT,CATSRDQGPNTGELFF
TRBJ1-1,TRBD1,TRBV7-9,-,TGTGCCAGCAGCTTAACGGACAGGGTCGGAACTGAAGCTTTCTTT,CASSLTDRVGTEAFF
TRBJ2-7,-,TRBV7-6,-,TGTGCCAGCAGCTTAGCGAGGGGGGCCCTCTCCTACGAGCAGTACTTC,CASSLARGALSYEQYF
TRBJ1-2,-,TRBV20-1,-,TGCAGTGCAGGGGTGGCTTCTAACTATGGCTACACCTTC,CSAGVASNYGYTF
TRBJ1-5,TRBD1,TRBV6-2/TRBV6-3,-,TGTGCCAGCAGACGACCCGGGACAGATTATCAGCCCCAGCATTTT,CASRRPGTDYQPQHF
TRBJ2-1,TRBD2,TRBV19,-,TGTGCCAGTGGAGACCTGCCGGGACTAGCGGGAGTTAAGCAGTTCTTC,CASGDLPGLAGVKQFF
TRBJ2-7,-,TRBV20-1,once,TGCAGTGCTAGAGATTGGGGAGGAGAGTATTTCTCCTACGAGCAGTACTTC,CSARDWGGEYFSYEQYF
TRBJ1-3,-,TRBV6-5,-,TGTGCCAGCAGTAGGGCAGAAGTCTCTGGAAACACCATATATTTT,CASSRAEVSGNTIYF
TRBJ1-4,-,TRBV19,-,TGTGCCAGTAGGACCGGGACAAGGAGGGTCAGTGAAAAACTGTTTTTT,CASRTGTRRVSEKLFF
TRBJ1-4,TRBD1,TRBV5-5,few,TGTGCCAGCAGCTTGGGACAGGGTGGTGAAAAACTGTTTTTT,CASSLGQGGEKLFF
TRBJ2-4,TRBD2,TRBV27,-,TGTGCCAGCAGTTCCGACCTAGCGGGAGGCCCTAAAAACATTCAGTACTTC,CASSSDLAGGPKNIQYF
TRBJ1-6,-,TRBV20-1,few,TGCAGTGCAACCAGGGTAAATAAGGATTCACCCCTCCACTTT,CSATRVNKDSPLHF
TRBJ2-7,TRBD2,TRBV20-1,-,TGCAGTGCTAGGGGGGGACTAGCAGACTACGAGCAGTACTTC,CSARGGLADYEQYF
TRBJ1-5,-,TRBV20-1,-,TGCAGTGCTAGTAATCGACCTAATCAGCCCCAGCATTTT,CSASNRPNQPQHF
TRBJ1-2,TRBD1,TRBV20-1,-,TGCAGTGCTAGAGATAGGACAGGGACTAACTATGGCTACACCTTC,CSARDRTGTNYGYTF
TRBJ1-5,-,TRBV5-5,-,TGTGCCAGCAGCAAGACAGGTAGCAATCAGCCCCAGCATTTT,CASSKTGSNQPQHF
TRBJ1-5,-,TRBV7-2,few,TGTGCCAGCAGCTTTCGGGGCTATAGCAATCAGCCCCAGCATTTT,CASSFRGYSNQPQHF
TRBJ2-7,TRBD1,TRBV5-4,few,TGTGCCAGCAGCTCACTCGACAGGGCCTACGAGCAGTACTTC,CASSSLDRAYEQYF
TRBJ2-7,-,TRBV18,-,TGTGCCAGCTCACCCGATAGTCCGGGCCGAGGGGTCTACGAGCAGTACTTC,CASSPDSPGRGVYEQYF
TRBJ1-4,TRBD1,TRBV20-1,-,TGCAGTGCCCCGGGACAGGGGGCGGAAAAACTGTTTTTT,CSAPGQGAEKLFF
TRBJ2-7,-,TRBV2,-,TGTGCCAGCAGTGTACGGGCTTACCCCTACGAGCAGTACTTC,CASSVRAYPYEQYF
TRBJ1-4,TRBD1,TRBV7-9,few,TGTGCCAGCACCCCGAATTCGGGACAGGCTGAAAAACTGTTTTTT,CASTPNSGQAEKLFF
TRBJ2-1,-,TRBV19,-,TGTGCCAGTAGTTCAACACTGACAGGCTACAATGAGCAGTTCTTC,CASSSTLTGYNEQFF
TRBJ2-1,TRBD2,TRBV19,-,TGTGCCAGTAGTCGGGGGGTGACGAGGTTCTTC,CASSRGVTRFF
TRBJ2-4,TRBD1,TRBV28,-,TGTGCCAGCAGCCCAGCGGGACAGGGAAGCAAAAACATTCAGTACTTC,CASSPAGQGSKNIQYF
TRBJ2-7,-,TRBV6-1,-,TGTGCCAGCAGTGAATACTACGAGCAGTACTTC,CASSEYYEQYF
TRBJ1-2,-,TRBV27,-,TGTGCCAGCAGTCCACTGCCCGGGGTATCCTATGGCTACACCTTC,CASSPLPGVSYGYTF
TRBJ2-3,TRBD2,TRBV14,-,TGTGCCAGCAGCCGAGGGACTAGCCCCTTCACAGATACGCAGTATTTT,CASSRGTSPFTDTQYF
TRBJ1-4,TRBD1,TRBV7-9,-,TGTGCCAGCAGCCCAGGGGGGGTGAGGGAAAAACTGTTTTTT,CASSPGGVREKLFF
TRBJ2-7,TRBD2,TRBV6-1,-,TGTGCCAGCACCCGGTCTGGGGGGGGGTCGTCCTACGAGCAGTACTTC,CASTRSGGGSSYEQYF
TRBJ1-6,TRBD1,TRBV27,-,TGTGCCAGCAGGTACGGGACAGGGGGCGCGGCACCCCTCCACTTT,CASRYGTGGAAPLHF
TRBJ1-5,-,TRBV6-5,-,TGTGCCAGCAGTTACAGAGGTGGCAATCAGCCCCAGCATTTT,CASSYRGGNQPQHF
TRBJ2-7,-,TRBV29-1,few,TGCAGCGTTTTGGGACGATACTCCTACGAGCAGTACTTC,CSVLGRYSYEQYF
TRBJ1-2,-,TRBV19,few,TGTGCCAGTAGTCGGGGAACTAACTATGGCTACACCTTC,CASSRGTNYGYTF
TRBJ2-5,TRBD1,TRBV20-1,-,TGCAGTGCTGCCGGGACAGGCCAAGAGACCCAGTACTTC,CSAAGTGQETQYF
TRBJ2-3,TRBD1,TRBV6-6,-,TGTGCCAGCAGAACCCCCCTCGGGACAGAACGCACAGATACGCAGTATTTT,CASRTPLGTERTDTQYF
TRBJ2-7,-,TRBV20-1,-,TGCAGTGCTAGAGCCTGGGGGGCGGGCGAGGACGAGCAGTACTTC,CSARAWGAGEDEQYF
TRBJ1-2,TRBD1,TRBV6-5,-,TGTGCCACTTTCGACCCGGGACAGGGGGATGGCTACACCTTC,CATFDPGQGDGYTF
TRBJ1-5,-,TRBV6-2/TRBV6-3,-,TGTGCCAGCAGTTACCCGGGTGGGCGCAGTCAGCCCCAGCATTTT,CASSYPGGRSQPQHF
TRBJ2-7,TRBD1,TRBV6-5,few,TGTGCCAGCGGCTCGACAGGGTCATACGAGCAGTACTTC,CASGSTGSYEQYF
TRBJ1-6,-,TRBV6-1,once,TGTGCCAGCAGGCCCGGGAGGAATTCACCCCTCCACTTT,CASRPGRNSPLHF
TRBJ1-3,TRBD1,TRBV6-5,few,TGTGCCAGCAGTTACTCAGTAAAATCCCCGGGACAGGGGAGTTTTGGTGGAAACACCATATATTTT,CASSYSVKSPGQGSFGGNTIYF
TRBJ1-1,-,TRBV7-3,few,TGTGCCAGCAGCTTAATGGGGGCCGGGACTGAAGCTTTCTTT,CASSLMGAGTEAFF
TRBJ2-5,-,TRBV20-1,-,TGCAGTGCCCGCTACAGGGTTACGGAGACCCAGTACTTC,CSARYRVTETQYF
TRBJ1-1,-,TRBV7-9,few,TGTGCCAGCAGCTTGGGGGGGATGAACACTGAAGCTTTCTTT,CASSLGGMNTEAFF
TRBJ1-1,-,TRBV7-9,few,TGTGCCAGCAGCATGGCGGGGAACACTGAAGCTTTCTTT,CASSMAGNTEAFF